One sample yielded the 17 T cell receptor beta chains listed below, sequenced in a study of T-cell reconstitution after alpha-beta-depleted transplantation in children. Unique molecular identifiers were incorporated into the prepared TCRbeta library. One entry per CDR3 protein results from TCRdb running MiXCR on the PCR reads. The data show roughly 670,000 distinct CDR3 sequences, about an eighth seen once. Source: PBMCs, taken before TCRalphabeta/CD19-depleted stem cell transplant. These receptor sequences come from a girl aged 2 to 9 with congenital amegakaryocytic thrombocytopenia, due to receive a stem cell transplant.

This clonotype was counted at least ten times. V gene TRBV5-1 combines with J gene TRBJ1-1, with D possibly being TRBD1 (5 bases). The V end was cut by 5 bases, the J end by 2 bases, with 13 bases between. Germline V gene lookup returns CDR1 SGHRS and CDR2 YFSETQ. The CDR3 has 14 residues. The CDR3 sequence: CASRRTGANTEAFF. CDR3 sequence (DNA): TGCGCCAGCAGGCGGACCGGGGCCAACACTGAAGCTTTCTTT.

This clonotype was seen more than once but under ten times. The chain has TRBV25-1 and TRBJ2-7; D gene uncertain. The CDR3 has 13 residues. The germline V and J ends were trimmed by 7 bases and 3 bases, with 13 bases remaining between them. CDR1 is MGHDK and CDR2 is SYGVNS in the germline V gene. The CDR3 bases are TGTGCCAGCACTCCGAACTGGGGCTACGAGCAGTACTTC. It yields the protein CASTPNWGYEQYF.

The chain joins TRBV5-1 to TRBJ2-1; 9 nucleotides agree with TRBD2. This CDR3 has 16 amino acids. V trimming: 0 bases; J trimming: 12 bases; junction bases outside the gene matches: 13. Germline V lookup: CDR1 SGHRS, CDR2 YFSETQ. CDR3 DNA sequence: TGCGCCAGCAGCTTGGTGACTAGCGGTTACGTCGAACGGCAGTTCTTC. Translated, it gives CASSLVTSGYVERQFF.

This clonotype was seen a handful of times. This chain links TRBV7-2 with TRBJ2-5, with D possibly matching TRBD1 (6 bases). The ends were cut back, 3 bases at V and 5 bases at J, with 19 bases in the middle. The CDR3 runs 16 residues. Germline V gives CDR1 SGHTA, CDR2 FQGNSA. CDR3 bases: TGTGCCAGCAGCTTCATGGGGCACAAGGGGGATGAGACCCAGTACTTC. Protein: CASSFMGHKGDETQYF.

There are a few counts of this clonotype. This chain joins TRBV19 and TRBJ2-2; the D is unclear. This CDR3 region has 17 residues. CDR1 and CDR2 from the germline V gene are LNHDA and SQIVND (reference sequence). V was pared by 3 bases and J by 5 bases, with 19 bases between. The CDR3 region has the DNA TGTGCCAGTAGTATTGGCCCGCGGCCTGCCCCAACCGGGGAGCTGTTTTTT. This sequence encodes CASSIGPRPAPTGELFF.

CDR3 nucleotides: TGCGCCAGCAGCAGGACTATCGGAGACACCGGGGAGCTGTTTTTT. It is translated as CASSRTIGDTGELFF. The chain links TRBV5-1 to TRBJ2-2, with D tentatively TRBD2 (6 bases). The germline V gene encodes CDR1 SGHRS and CDR2 YFSETQ. With 4 bases removed from V and 3 bases from J, the gap between germline ends came to 13 bases. The CDR3 sequence is 15 residues long.

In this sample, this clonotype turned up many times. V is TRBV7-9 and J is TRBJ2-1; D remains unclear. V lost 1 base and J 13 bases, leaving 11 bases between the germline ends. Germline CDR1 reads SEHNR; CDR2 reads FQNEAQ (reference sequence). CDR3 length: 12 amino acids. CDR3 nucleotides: TGTGCCAGCAGCTTAGAGGTGGAGCATCAGTTCTTC. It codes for CASSLEVEHQFF.

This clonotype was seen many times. The CDR3 loop is CSARVATGELFF. The DNA for the CDR3 is TGCAGTGCTAGAGTGGCCACCGGGGAGCTGTTTTTT. This chain connects TRBV20-1 to TRBJ2-2, with D unclear. The V end was cut by 1 base, the J end by 4 bases, with 4 bases between. CDR1 and CDR2 from the germline V gene are DFQATT and SNEGSKA (reference sequence). This CDR3 spans 12 amino acids.

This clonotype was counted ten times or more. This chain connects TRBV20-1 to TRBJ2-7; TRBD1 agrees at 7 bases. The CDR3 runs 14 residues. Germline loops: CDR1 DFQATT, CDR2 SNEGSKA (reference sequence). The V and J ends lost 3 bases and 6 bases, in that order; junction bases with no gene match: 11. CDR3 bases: TGCAGTGCTAGTTACAGGGACAGAGACGGCGAGCAGTACTTC. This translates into CSASYRDRDGEQYF.

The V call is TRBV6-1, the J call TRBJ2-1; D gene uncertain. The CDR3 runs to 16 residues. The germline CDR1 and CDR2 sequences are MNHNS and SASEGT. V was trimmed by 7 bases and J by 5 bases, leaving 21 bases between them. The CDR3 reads CASTRKPFEDHNEQFF. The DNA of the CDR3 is TGTGCCAGCACCCGAAAACCTTTTGAGGATCACAATGAGCAGTTCTTC.

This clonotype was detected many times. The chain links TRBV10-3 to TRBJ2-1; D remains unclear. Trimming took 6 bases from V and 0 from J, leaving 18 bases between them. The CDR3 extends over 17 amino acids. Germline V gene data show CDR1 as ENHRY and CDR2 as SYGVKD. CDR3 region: CAISQTDSTSSYNEQFF. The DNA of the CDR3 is TGTGCCATCAGCCAAACCGACTCGACAAGCTCCTACAATGAGCAGTTCTTC.

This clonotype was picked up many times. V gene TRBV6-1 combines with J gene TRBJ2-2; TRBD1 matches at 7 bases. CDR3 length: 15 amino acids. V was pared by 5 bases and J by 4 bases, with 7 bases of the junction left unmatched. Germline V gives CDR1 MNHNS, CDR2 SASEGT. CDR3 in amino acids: CASSPGQMTTGELFF. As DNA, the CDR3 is TGTGCCAGCAGTCCGGGACAGATGACCACCGGGGAGCTGTTTTTT.

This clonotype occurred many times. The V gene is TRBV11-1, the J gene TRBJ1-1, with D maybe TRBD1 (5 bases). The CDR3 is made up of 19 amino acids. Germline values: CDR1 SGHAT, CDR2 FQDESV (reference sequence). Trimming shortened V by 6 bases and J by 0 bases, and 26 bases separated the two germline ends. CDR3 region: CASRVEGIDPSWMNTEAFF. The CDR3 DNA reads TGTGCCAGCAGGGTGGAGGGGATCGACCCCTCCTGGATGAACACTGAAGCTTTCTTT. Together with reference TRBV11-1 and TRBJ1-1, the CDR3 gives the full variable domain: EAEVAQSPRYKITEKSQAVAFWCDPISGHATLYWYRQILGQGPELLVQFQDESVVDDSQLPKDRFSAERLKGVDSTLKIQPAELGDSAMYLCASRVEGIDPSWMNTEAFFGQGTRLTVV.

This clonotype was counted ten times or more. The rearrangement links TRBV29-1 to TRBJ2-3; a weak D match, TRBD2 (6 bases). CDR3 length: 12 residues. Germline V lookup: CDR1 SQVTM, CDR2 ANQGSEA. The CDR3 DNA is TGCAGTCCAGGACTACCCGGAGATACGCAGTATTTT. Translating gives CSPGLPGDTQYF.

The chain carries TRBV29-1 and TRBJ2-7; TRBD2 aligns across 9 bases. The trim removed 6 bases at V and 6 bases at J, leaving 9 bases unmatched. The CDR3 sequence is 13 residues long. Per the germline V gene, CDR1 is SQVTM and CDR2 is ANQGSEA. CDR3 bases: TGCAGCGTCGCAGTTAGCGGGAGTGCCGAGCAGTACTTC. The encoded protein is CSVAVSGSAEQYF.

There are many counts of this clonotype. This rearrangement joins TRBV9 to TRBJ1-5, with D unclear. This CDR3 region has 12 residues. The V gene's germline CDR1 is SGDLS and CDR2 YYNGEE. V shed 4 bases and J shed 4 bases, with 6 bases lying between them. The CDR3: CASSPNNQPQHF. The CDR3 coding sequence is TGTGCCAGCAGCCCGAATAATCAGCCCCAGCATTTT.

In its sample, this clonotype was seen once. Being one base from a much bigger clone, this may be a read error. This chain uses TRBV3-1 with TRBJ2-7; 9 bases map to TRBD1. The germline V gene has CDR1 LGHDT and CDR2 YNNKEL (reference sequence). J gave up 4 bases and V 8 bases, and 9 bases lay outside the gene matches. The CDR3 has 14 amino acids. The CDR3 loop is CASRPKDRGYEQYF. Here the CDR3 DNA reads TGTGCCAGCCGCCCCAAGGACAGGGGTTACGAGCAGTACTTC.